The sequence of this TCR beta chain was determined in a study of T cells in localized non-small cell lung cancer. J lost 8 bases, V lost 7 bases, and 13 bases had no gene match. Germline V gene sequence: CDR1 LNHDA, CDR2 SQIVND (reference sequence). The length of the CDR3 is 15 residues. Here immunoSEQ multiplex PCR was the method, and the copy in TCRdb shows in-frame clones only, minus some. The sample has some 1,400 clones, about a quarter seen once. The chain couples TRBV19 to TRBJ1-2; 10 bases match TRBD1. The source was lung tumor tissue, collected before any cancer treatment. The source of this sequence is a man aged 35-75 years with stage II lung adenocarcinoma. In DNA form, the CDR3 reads TGTGCCAGTACTTCTCTGACAGGGGGCGCGGAGGGCTACACCTTC. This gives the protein CASTSLTGGAEGYTF.